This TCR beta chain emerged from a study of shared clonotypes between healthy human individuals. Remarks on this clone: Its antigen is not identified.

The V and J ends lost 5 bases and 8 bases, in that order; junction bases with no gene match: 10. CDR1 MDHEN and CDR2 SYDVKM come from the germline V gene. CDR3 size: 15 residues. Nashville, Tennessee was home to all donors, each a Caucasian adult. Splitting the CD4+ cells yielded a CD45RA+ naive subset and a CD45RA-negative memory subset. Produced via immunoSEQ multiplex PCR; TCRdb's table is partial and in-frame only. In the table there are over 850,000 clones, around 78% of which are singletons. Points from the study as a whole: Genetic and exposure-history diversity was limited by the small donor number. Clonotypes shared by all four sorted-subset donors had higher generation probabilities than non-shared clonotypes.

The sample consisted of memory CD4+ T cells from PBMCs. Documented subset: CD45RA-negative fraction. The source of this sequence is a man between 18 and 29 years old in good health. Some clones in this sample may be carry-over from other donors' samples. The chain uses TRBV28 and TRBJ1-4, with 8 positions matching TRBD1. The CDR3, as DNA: TGTGCCAGCAGTCCCCACCCGGACAGGGTCGAAAAACTGTTTTTT. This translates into CASSPHPDRVEKLFF.